This T cell receptor beta chain was found in a study of T-cell memory formation after mild COVID-19. Study information: Largely donor-specific sequence clusters came from two donors.

CDR3 length: 13 residues. CDR1 and CDR2 from the germline V gene are SGHRS and YFSETQ. V lost 3 bases and J lost 6; bases outside the gene matches: 2. TCRdb ran MiXCR on the 5' RACE reads and lists one entry per CDR3 protein. Seen here are approximately 240,000 distinct CDR3 sequences, over 15% observed once, and the top ten hold about 3.5%. The sequenced material came from PBMCs or a T cell subset sorted from them (not recorded which). The V call is TRBV5-1, the J call TRBJ2-1, with 8 bases that match TRBD2. The origin of this receptor is a man younger than 30 who had mild COVID-19 (a few samples of this study predate the infection). Cell type and time point are not known. The CDR3 protein is CASSSGLGNEQFF. The CDR3 DNA reads as TGCGCCAGCAGCTCGGGACTAGGCAATGAGCAGTTCTTC.